Below, 19 T cell receptor beta chains from the same sample are listed, as sequenced in a study of PD-1 blockade in classical Hodgkin lymphoma. In every patient, relapse followed autologous stem cell transplantation, while exposure to brentuximab vedotin differed. This table comes from immunoSEQ multiplex PCR, and its TCRdb copy is limited to in-frame clones, with some not included. Seen here are about 99,000 clones, approximately 80% observed once, and the top ten hold roughly 15%. The sequences come from peripheral blood mononuclear cells (PBMCs), collected before the second cycle of nivolumab. Every receptor here comes from a human donor with classical Hodgkin lymphoma.

The CDR3 region is CATDSATNEKLFF. In DNA form, the CDR3 reads TGTGCCACCGACAGCGCAACTAATGAAAAACTGTTTTTT. This chain connects TRBV19 to TRBJ1-4, with TRBD1 as a possible D gene (5 bases). Trimming removed 10 bases from V and 0 bases from J, with 9 bases in between. CDR3 length equals 13 residues. CDR1 is LNHDA, CDR2 SQIVND, per germline (reference sequence).

This clone has more than one count but fewer than ten. The V gene is TRBV10-3, the J gene TRBJ1-1; D gene uncertain. This CDR3 comprises 12 residues. Trimming removed 7 bases at V and 7 bases at J, with 13 bases between. The germline V gene has CDR1 ENHRY and CDR2 SYGVKD. CDR3 in amino acids: CAINSGVGEAFF. The CDR3 DNA sequence: TGTGCCATCAATTCCGGGGTCGGTGAAGCTTTCTTT.

The chain carries TRBV11-1 and TRBJ1-1, with D possibly TRBD1 on 5 matching bases. The CDR3 spans 14 residues. Germline CDR1 is SGHAT and CDR2 is FQDESV (reference sequence). V dropped 7 bases and J dropped 2 bases, with 14 bases sitting between them. The CDR3 DNA is TGTGCCAGCAACCGACAGCAAGCCAACACTGAAGCTTTCTTT. It specifies CASNRQQANTEAFF.

This clone appeared a single time. The chain recombines TRBV18 with TRBJ2-7; D tentatively reads TRBD1 or TRBD2 (5 bases each). The CDR3 extends over 16 amino acids. V was pared by 5 bases and J by 0 bases, with 17 bases between. CDR1 is KGHSH and CDR2 is LQKENI in the germline V gene. This chain's CDR3 is CASSRAGTPSSYEQYF. CDR3 sequence (DNA): TGTGCCAGCTCAAGAGCCGGGACGCCGAGCTCCTACGAGCAGTACTTC.

In regard to this clone: Its ends do not fully match the called genes, so a read error is possible. The chain carries TRBV5-6 and TRBJ2-2; D is perhaps TRBD2 (5 bases). The V gene's germline CDR1 is SGHDT and CDR2 YYEEEE. The CDR3 loop spans 15 amino acids. CDR3 in DNA: TGTGCCAGCAGCTACCCTAGCCCGAATACCGGGGAGCTGTTTTTT. It codes for CASSYPSPNTGELFF.

This rearrangement joins TRBV20-1 to TRBJ1-1; maybe TRBD1 (5 bases). The length of the CDR3 is 11 residues. Germline V gene sequence: CDR1 DFQATT, CDR2 SNEGSKA (reference sequence). Trimming stripped 4 bases from V and 11 bases from J, with 14 bases between. The CDR3 spells CSATRELEAFF. CDR3 bases: TGCAGTGCTACCAGGGAGCTTGAGGCTTTCTTT.

This clone was picked up one time. The rearrangement uses TRBV10-3 and TRBJ2-1; the D is unclear. Trimming took off 0 bases at V and 5 bases at J, with 8 bases between the two ends. The CDR3 loop spans 14 amino acids. Germline assignment: CDR1 ENHRY and CDR2 SYGVKD. As DNA, the CDR3 is TGTGCCATCAGTGAGTCGGCCAGCCACAATGAGCAGTTCTTC. This encodes CAISESASHNEQFF.

This rearrangement joins TRBV18 to TRBJ2-7; 8 nucleotides agree with TRBD1. This CDR3 comprises 14 residues. Germline V CDR1 and CDR2: KGHSH, LQKENI. Trimming took 3 bases from V and 4 from J; bases not matched to a gene: 5. The CDR3 DNA reads TGTGCCAGCTCACCCGCGACAGGGGTGTACGAGCAGTACTTC. It is translated as CASSPATGVYEQYF.

This rearrangement joins TRBV9 to TRBJ2-2; perhaps D is TRBD1 or TRBD2 (5 bases each). Looked up from germline, CDR1 is SGDLS and CDR2 is YYNGEE. The V end was cut by 6 bases, the J end by 0 bases, with 12 bases between. The CDR3 runs to 15 residues. The CDR3 reads CASTGTAANTGELFF. As DNA, the CDR3 is TGTGCCAGCACCGGGACGGCCGCGAACACCGGGGAGCTGTTTTTT.

V and J are TRBV28 and TRBJ1-5; D is unclear. The germline gives CDR1 MDHEN, CDR2 SYDVKM. The CDR3 spans 15 residues. V dropped 4 bases and J dropped 2 bases, with 12 bases sitting between them. DNA for the CDR3: TGTGCCAGCAGTTCTCATCCCGCCGGCAATCAGCCCCAGCATTTT. It codes for CASSSHPAGNQPQHF.

The chain is built from TRBV5-1 and TRBJ2-5, with a weak D call TRBD1 (6 bases). The CDR3 totals 18 residues. Germline CDR1 SGHRS, CDR2 YFSETQ. V shed 4 bases and J shed 4 bases, with 26 bases lying between them. The CDR3 DNA is TGCGCCAGCAGCCCGGACCTTCTAGCCAGGGGTGCCCGAGAGACCCAGTACTTC. Translation gives CASSPDLLARGARETQYF.

The chain carries TRBV30 and TRBJ2-7; D may correspond to TRBD1 or TRBD2 (5 bases each). This CDR3 contains 12 residues. The germline gives CDR1 GTSNPN, CDR2 SVGIG (reference sequence). V lost 3 bases, J lost 4 bases, and 10 bases lay in between. The CDR3 region has the DNA TGTGCCTGGAGGAGGGGAGTGTACGAGCAGTACTTC. It specifies CAWRRGVYEQYF.

In this sample, this clone turned up once. The chain joins TRBV30 to TRBJ2-5, with D possibly TRBD1 on 6 matching bases. This CDR3 has 11 amino acids. CDR1 GTSNPN and CDR2 SVGIG come from the germline V gene (reference sequence). The germline V and J ends were trimmed by 5 bases and 9 bases, with 13 bases remaining between them. This chain's CDR3 is CAWAGARAQYF. In DNA form, the CDR3 reads TGTGCCTGGGCAGGGGCACGGGCCCAGTACTTC.

The chain joins TRBV30 to TRBJ1-1, with D uncertain. V was cut by 0 bases and J by 0 bases, with 5 bases left in between. In germline, CDR1 is GTSNPN, CDR2 SVGIG (reference sequence). The CDR3 loop spans 13 amino acids. This CDR3 is CAWSVQMNTEAFF. The CDR3 bases are TGTGCCTGGAGTGTTCAGATGAACACTGAAGCTTTCTTT.

The gene calls are TRBV18 and TRBJ1-5; D ambiguous. Germline V CDR1 and CDR2: KGHSH, LQKENI. The V end was cut by 2 bases, the J end by 0 bases, with 5 bases between. CDR3 size: 14 residues. The CDR3: CASSPTYSNQPQHF. DNA of the CDR3: TGTGCCAGCTCACCAACCTATAGCAATCAGCCCCAGCATTTT.

The chain has TRBV9 and TRBJ2-7; D gene uncertain. The length of the CDR3 is 15 residues. Germline-derived CDR1 and CDR2 are SGDLS and YYNGEE. Trimming took 0 bases from V and 3 from J, leaving 13 bases between them. CDR3 nucleotide sequence: TGTGCCAGCAGCGTAGGTGCCCCGGCACGCTACGAGCAGTACTTC. The encoded protein is CASSVGAPARYEQYF.

This clone was recorded only once. The V and J genes are TRBV5-1 and TRBJ2-5, with 8 bases lining up with TRBD2. The CDR3 totals 13 residues. Germline CDR1 is SGHRS and CDR2 is YFSETQ. The ends lost 4 bases at V and 5 bases at J; junction bases unmatched: 4. CDR3 amino acids: CASSTGGGETQYF. The CDR3 DNA sequence: TGCGCCAGCAGCACGGGAGGGGGGGAGACCCAGTACTTC.

This clone came up a few times. DNA for the CDR3: TGTGCCAGCAGTGTCAGACTGGACGTTTTTCAGCCCCAGCATTTT. As protein: CASSVRLDVFQPQHF. J is TRBJ1-5 and V is TRBV2; D is undetermined. The germline gives CDR1 SNHLY, CDR2 FYNNEI. With 4 bases removed from V and 6 bases from J, the gap between germline ends came to 16 bases. CDR3 length: 15 amino acids.

The genes are TRBV7-6 and TRBJ2-1; possibly TRBD2 for D (5 bases). Germline V gives CDR1 SGHVS, CDR2 FNYEAQ. V lost 1 base, J lost 4 bases, and 11 bases lay in between. The CDR3 is made up of 15 amino acids. The CDR3, as DNA: TGTGCCAGCAGCTTAGTCCCTAGCCTATACAATGAGCAGTTCTTC. The encoded protein is CASSLVPSLYNEQFF.